This record concerns one T cell receptor beta chain sequence. Together with a sample-barcoded 5' primer, a J-beta primer mix was included in a second PCR lasting about 6 to 11 cycles. MiXCR, applied by TCRdb to the 5' RACE reads, yields one record per CDR3 protein. This sample yields approximately 2,000,000 distinct CDR3 sequences, of which about two fifths are seen a single time; under 25% belongs to the top ten. The V gene's germline CDR1 is SEHNR and CDR2 FQNEAQ (reference sequence). V dropped 2 bases and J dropped 10 bases, with 15 bases sitting between them. The CDR3 length is 14 residues. This specimen comes from a study of blood T cells in healthy people across ages.

The chain couples TRBV7-9 to TRBJ2-1; D is undetermined. The receptor was derived from a human donor in good health. The sample taken for sequencing was blood. The CDR3 loop reads CASSLSFVSGEQFF. The CDR3 DNA is TGTGCCAGCAGCTTATCTTTTGTATCCGGGGAGCAGTTCTTC.